These 15 T cell receptor beta chains share one sample of origin, sequenced in a study of T-cell reconstitution after alpha-beta-depleted transplantation in children. The library targeted TCRbeta and was prepared with unique molecular identifiers. Each CDR3 protein is one row after TCRdb ran MiXCR on the PCR reads. The sample holds around 960,000 distinct CDR3 sequences, 25% to 35% seen once. The material sequenced was PBMCs, mostly from graft donor cells, taken 360 days after TCRalphabeta/CD19-depleted stem cell transplant. The receptors originated from a boy in the first two years of life who had a stem cell transplant for SCID, so the T cells may come from the graft donor.

The chain carries TRBV29-1 and TRBJ2-1; D may be TRBD1 (7 bases). Trimming removed 4 bases from V and 6 bases from J, with 16 bases in between. The CDR3 runs 14 residues. CDR1 is SQVTM, CDR2 ANQGSEA, per germline. CDR3 region: CSVAQGGVRNEQFF. CDR3 in DNA: TGCAGCGTTGCCCAGGGGGGTGTCCGCAATGAGCAGTTCTTC.

The CDR3 is CAISDHGLRKRNEQFF. The DNA for the CDR3 is TGTGCCATCAGTGATCACGGGCTTCGAAAGCGGAATGAGCAGTTCTTC. The J gene is TRBJ2-1, the V gene TRBV10-3; D possibly corresponds to TRBD2 (5 bases). In germline, CDR1 is ENHRY, CDR2 SYGVKD. There are 16 residues in the CDR3. Trimming shortened V by 3 bases and J by 7 bases, and 19 bases separated the two germline ends.

This clonotype was counted many times. V is TRBV12-3 or TRBV12-4 and J is TRBJ2-1; D uncertain. The CDR3 has 15 residues. V gave up 8 bases and J gave up 0 bases, with 14 bases separating them. The CDR3 nucleotides read TGTGCCAGCGGGATGGACGGAAGCTCCTACAATGAGCAGTTCTTC. Translated: CASGMDGSSYNEQFF.

A few counts support this clonotype. This chain links TRBV20-1 with TRBJ1-6; 10 bases are shared with TRBD1. Germline CDR1 reads DFQATT; CDR2 reads SNEGSKA (reference sequence). This CDR3 spans 15 amino acids. V lost 1 base to trimming and J lost 8 bases; unmatched junction nucleotides: 5. The DNA for the CDR3 is TGCAGTGCTAGAGCGGCGGGACAGGGGTATTCACCCCTCCACTTT. It translates to CSARAAGQGYSPLHF.

This chain links TRBV10-3 with TRBJ2-3; 12 bases line up with TRBD1. CDR3 size: 17 residues. CDR1 and CDR2 (germline): ENHRY, SYGVKD. Trimming took 0 bases from V and 4 from J; bases not matched to a gene: 5. The CDR3 bases are TGTGCCATCAGTGAGTCGTGGGACAGGGGGCGAGCAGATACGCAGTATTTT. Residues: CAISESWDRGRADTQYF.

This chain joins TRBV20-1 and TRBJ2-1; 12 bases fit TRBD2. Trimming took 2 bases from V and 5 from J; bases not matched to a gene: 7. The CDR3 sequence is 16 residues long. The germline CDR1 and CDR2 sequences are DFQATT and SNEGSKA (reference sequence). CDR3 amino acids: CSARTSLAGGNNEQFF. The CDR3, as DNA: TGCAGTGCTAGAACGTCACTAGCGGGGGGAAACAATGAGCAGTTCTTC.

This clonotype came up a few times. The chain is built from TRBV28 and TRBJ1-1, with D maybe TRBD1 (6 bases). The CDR3 is 15 residues long. V was cut by 5 bases and J by 10 bases, with 23 bases left in between. Germline lookup yields CDR1 MDHEN and CDR2 SYDVKM. CDR3 DNA sequence: TGTGCCAGCAGTCCGCCACAGGGTGCGGGATTGACAGCTTTCTTT. Protein product: CASSPPQGAGLTAFF.

This clonotype has a handful of counts. This sequence joins TRBV29-1 and TRBJ1-5; D remains unclear. The CDR3 is made up of 15 amino acids. Germline CDR1 SQVTM, CDR2 ANQGSEA. Trimming removed 5 bases from V and 1 base from J, with 15 bases in between. This CDR3 reads CSVREAGLSNQPQHF. DNA for the CDR3: TGCAGCGTTCGAGAGGCAGGTTTAAGCAATCAGCCCCAGCATTTT.

This clonotype was observed a handful of times. The DNA for the CDR3 is TGCGCCAGCAGCGCGCTTTCGGCAGAGAGTAATGAAAAACTGTTTTTT. Translated, it gives CASSALSAESNEKLFF. The V and J genes are TRBV5-1 and TRBJ1-4; no firm D call. The CDR3 consists of 16 residues. V lost 4 bases to trimming and J lost 4 bases, with 17 bases between them. Germline lookup yields CDR1 SGHRS and CDR2 YFSETQ.

The rearrangement joins TRBV2 to TRBJ1-6; 8 bases are shared with TRBD1. The CDR3 extends over 14 amino acids. The V gene end was trimmed by 7 bases and the J gene end by 7 bases; junction bases not matched to a gene: 6. The germline V gene encodes CDR1 SNHLY and CDR2 FYNNEI. CDR3 sequence reads: CASKRTGNNSPLHF. The CDR3 DNA reads as TGTGCCAGCAAACGGACAGGGAACAATTCACCCCTCCACTTT.

This chain links TRBV28 with TRBJ2-7; 7 bases agree with TRBD1. V was pared by 7 bases and J by 0 bases, with 6 bases of the junction left unmatched. CDR1 MDHEN and CDR2 SYDVKM come from the germline V gene. This CDR3 region has 14 residues. CDR3 nucleotide sequence: TGTGCCAGCATTAGACAGGGACCCTCCTACGAGCAGTACTTC. Translation: CASIRQGPSYEQYF.

The chain is built from TRBV6-5 and TRBJ2-5; the D is unclear. Germline V gene data show CDR1 as MNHEY and CDR2 as SVGAGI. V was pared by 0 bases and J by 5 bases, with 10 bases between. CDR3 length equals 14 residues. The CDR3 reads CASSYSKGSETQYF. The CDR3 nucleotides read TGTGCCAGCAGTTACTCGAAGGGTAGCGAGACCCAGTACTTC.

The sample holds a few counts of this clonotype. The chain has TRBV18 and TRBJ2-7; D gene unclear. V lost 2 bases to trimming and J lost 5 bases, with 19 bases between them. This CDR3 is built from 16 residues. CDR1 and CDR2 from the germline V gene are KGHSH and LQKENI. CDR3 DNA: TGTGCCAGCTCACCATTGGGCCCCCTATCCAGTCACGAGCAGTACTTC. This sequence encodes CASSPLGPLSSHEQYF.

Only a few counts were recorded for this clonotype. The chain links TRBV6-5 to TRBJ2-7; 12 bases are a match to TRBD2. The CDR3 covers 17 residues. Trimming took 6 bases from V and 6 from J; bases not matched to a gene: 15. Germline lookup yields CDR1 MNHEY and CDR2 SVGAGI. The CDR3: CASRSLAGGPGTSEQYF. CDR3 DNA sequence: TGTGCCAGCAGAAGTCTAGCGGGGGGGCCAGGTACAAGCGAGCAGTACTTC.

This clonotype was seen only a few times. V gene TRBV18 combines with J gene TRBJ2-3; D may be TRBD1 (6 bases). The CDR3 is 16 amino acids. Looked up from germline, CDR1 is KGHSH and CDR2 is LQKENI. Trimming left V 3 bases short and J 1 base short, with 14 bases between. In DNA form, the CDR3 reads TGTGCCAGCTCACCTCCTGGACAGTGGCGCACAGATACGCAGTATTTT. Translated, it gives CASSPPGQWRTDTQYF.